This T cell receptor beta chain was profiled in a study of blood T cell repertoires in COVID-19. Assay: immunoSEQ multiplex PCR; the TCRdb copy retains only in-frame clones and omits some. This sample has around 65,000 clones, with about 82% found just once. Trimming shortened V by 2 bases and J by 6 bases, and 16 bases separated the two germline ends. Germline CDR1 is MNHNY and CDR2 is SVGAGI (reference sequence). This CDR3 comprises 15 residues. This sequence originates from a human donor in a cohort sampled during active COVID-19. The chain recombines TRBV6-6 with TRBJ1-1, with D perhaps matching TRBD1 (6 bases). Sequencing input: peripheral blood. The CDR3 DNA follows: TGTGCCAGCAGTTACAGCCCCGGGGGGGCCCCTGAAGCTTTCTTT. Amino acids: CASSYSPGGAPEAFF.